This TCR beta chain emerged from a study of cytomegalovirus exposure and HLA in healthy donors (TCRdb year 2017). Background for the entire study: An earlier analysis of fewer than 750 of the donors reported about 280 Gb of sequence data and roughly 120 million unique TCR beta sequences obtained from roughly 180 million T cells. The number of typed donors differed by locus: about 620-640 for A, B, C, DRB1 and DQB1; approximately 530 for DQA1; 600 to 610 for DPA1; and 450 to 480 for DPB1. In a later genetic analysis, genome-wide SNP genotypes for about 60% of the 666 donors were used, and that subset was treated as a discovery cohort. HLA typing included class I and class II loci at four-digit resolution. An early release that covered 640 HLA-typed donors contained approximately 300 gigabases of sequencing data and about 93 million unique TCR sequences. Donor age, sex, ethnicity and CMV serostatus were collected together with the repertoire data. Rather than drawing on any new phenotypic data, the later analysis identified candidate immune exposures from TCR beta sequences and the way those sequences occurred across donors. In an earlier analysis of more than 550 of the donors, high-throughput TCR beta sequencing was used to judge whether each TCR beta V gene segment behaved as functional or pseudogenic. The study was designed to test whether signatures of past pathogen exposure could be identified by cataloging public T cell receptors. Roughly five DR-DQ haplotypes were handled as single units for association and clustering because linkage in the cohort was strong. To predict cytomegalovirus infection status, the study combined high-throughput TCR immunosequencing, statistical association of individual TCRs with disease status, and machine learning. Besides the first cohort of roughly 660 subjects, a separate validation cohort made up of 120 different subjects was used. Among some 400 genotyped donors of the cohort, an average of approximately 240,000 unique TCR beta nucleotide sequences was sequenced per donor, of which 15% to 20% were non-productive. The T cell repertoires of around 730 subjects were profiled by immunosequencing and related to cytomegalovirus serostatus. Every discovery cohort repertoire had been produced on one sequencing platform. In a later analysis, previously published TCR beta repertoires from 666 donors were re-analyzed and high-resolution HLA genotyping was added so that TCR occurrence patterns could be studied. Of the approximately 400 genotyped donors, less than 85% were placed in the genetic ancestry cluster associated with self-reported Caucasian donors. The paper's findings and limits, for the study overall: The sequencing pipeline was judged likely to have produced a cluster of highly shared sequence variants as a technical artifact. Broadly in line with IMGT annotations, most TCR beta V segments showed up in productive rearrangements about 90% or about 30% of the time in an earlier analysis of 450 to 750 of the donors. The presence/absence analyses assumed that sequencing depth was roughly uniform across donors, and that assumption may not be true. Linkage disequilibrium might explain the correlated functional status among segregating V segments, but an unknown experimental factor could not be excluded. While some public TCRs were present in many individuals, most TCR sequences turned up only very rarely across donors. Because HLA typing was missing for some donors at each locus, association tests included only the typed subset. Some IMGT-functional V segments, including TRBV6-2 and TRBV6-3, could not be distinguished by the 87-base-pair reads and were therefore excluded. Only TCR beta chains were sequenced in this cohort, and the absence of alpha or paired-chain data limited detectable features. In a later analysis, most CMV-associated TCR beta chains were found to appear HLA-restricted, with HLA associations seemingly driven largely by CMV exposure. The study listed 164 TCR beta chains as associated with cytomegalovirus. According to a later analysis, parvovirus B19, influenza, CMV and Epstein-Barr virus appeared linked to several top co-occurrence clusters. According to a later analysis, TCR association rates differed among HLA loci, with DRB1 alleles showing the most associated TCRs and HLA-C alleles showing the fewest. In vitro tests confirmed that a few of the cytomegalovirus-associated TCR beta chains recognize cytomegalovirus antigens. Compared with the approximately 670-donor mean, donors in an Asian-associated ancestry cluster had fewer N-insertions in productive TCRs, according to a later genetic analysis. V-gene and J-gene trimming of TCR beta chains was associated with a missense DCLRE1C variant in a later genetic analysis, and the association was replicated in an independent cohort. A later analysis found that HLA-associated TCR beta chains were more clonally expanded and had lower generation probabilities than equally common non-associated chains. A further reported finding was that TCR beta sequences accurately predicted the HLA-A and HLA-B alleles for most subjects in the first cohort. Because counts were too low, approximately 18 rarely observed V segments, including chromosome 9 orphons, were excluded from the earlier analysis of about 500 of the donors. When HLA alleles, especially DR and DQ, strongly co-occurred, attributing TCR associations to individual alleles was difficult. Immune exposure information for the cohort was limited to CMV serostatus. At a false discovery rate of 0.05, a later analysis linked about 17,000 TCR beta sequences to specific HLA alleles. It was suggested by the authors that the approach could potentially be generalized to other disease states and immunological phenotypes. The classifier was reported to diagnose cytomegalovirus status with high specificity and sensitivity in both the original and validation cohorts.

A remark on this clone: Which antigen it targets is not known. No base-level quality is on record; no much larger clone is a single base apart.

The library was generated by the immunoSEQ multiplex PCR assay. For the multiplex PCR, a mixture combining 60 forward primers for TCR Vbeta segments and 13 reverse primers for TCR Jbeta segments was used. The CDR3 region of rearranged TCR beta genes was amplified from genomic DNA by a multiplex PCR assay. The amplified TCR beta libraries were sequenced on the Illumina HiSeq System as 87-base-pair reads. The source study handled its data this way. Across the 500 to 850 repertoires, a later analysis counted 75 million to 90 million unique TCR beta chains, roughly 11 million of which were shared by at least two donors. Raw reads were error-corrected and collapsed into unique sequences by a nearest-neighbor algorithm in which closely related sequences were merged to remove PCR and sequencing errors. Alignment of CDR3 sequences to IMGT reference sequences was used to assign V, D and J gene segments. For a sequence to be retained, a match of at least six nucleotides was required to both a V gene segment and a J gene segment. Rearrangements were called productive when the CDR3 lacked stop codons and stayed in frame with V and J; all others were non-productive. CDR3 was defined by IMGT convention, running from the second conserved V-encoded cysteine to the conserved J-encoded phenylalanine. Sequences without an unambiguous match to a single V gene segment were excluded from the earlier analysis of about 640 of the donors. In an earlier analysis of approximately 550 of the donors, V segments were called functional above 56.7% productive rearrangements and were called segregating when the between-donor standard deviation exceeded 5%. To diagnose cytomegalovirus status from the catalog of TCR beta chain sequences, a statistical classification framework was built. In a later analysis, TCR nucleotide sequences were compared against IMGT/GENE-DB human TR gene sequences so that V and J genes could be assigned. A later analysis assigned CDR3 sequences and most-parsimonious VDJ recombination scenarios with the TCRdist pipeline. In a later analysis, every TCR beta chain was defined by the combination of its CDR3 amino acid sequence and its V-gene family, and reads without a unique V-gene family were dropped. In a later analysis, 500 to 650 highly shared, low-generation-probability nucleotide sequences were removed to address suspected cross-contamination and a sequencing artifact. In a later analysis, a clonal expansion index for each public chain was calculated from normalized within-repertoire ranks of inferred template counts. Generation probabilities in a later analysis came from a VDJ recombination model fitted to out-of-frame rearrangements, and those results were checked against IGoR. In a later analysis, hypergeometric tests were used to score TCR-TCR, TCR-HLA and TCR-CMV co-occurrence, with a repertoire-size bias correction applied to TCR pairs. To estimate false discovery rates, a later analysis permuted the HLA or CMV assignments 20 times. A later analysis grouped co-occurring TCRs with DBSCAN, adding TCRdist sequence similarity when clustering within HLA-allele-positive subsets. Co-occurrence clustering excluded repertoires with fewer than 30,000 or more than 120,000 public chains, plus five with anomalous nucleotide sharing. Not all clones reach the TCRdb copy of this immuneACCESS table, which keeps in-frame sequences only. Checked studies attribute under half of the gap to unresolved V genes and leave the rest unexplained. V and J calls and clone size are those listed in that table; D and trimming were worked out from the DNA. Here the sample has 150,000 or so clones; more than 60% occur a single time. In total, the top ten clones hold over 9% of the sample.

The cohort comprised some 700 healthy bone marrow donors. All cohort members were sampled while nominally healthy, although unrecorded immune exposures were likely present. The donor tested CMV seropositive and was one of the 289 seropositive cohort members. Each donor provided a peripheral blood sample, and peripheral blood mononuclear cells were used for TCR beta sequencing. Genomic DNA extraction from the blood cell samples was performed with the Qiagen DNeasy Blood Extraction Kit. Counted from cysteine to phenylalanine, this CDR3 has 15 amino acids. This entry keeps only the CDR3 DNA: 45 bases, framed from base 1. The germline V gene (reference sequence) yields PRHDT for CDR1 and FYEKMQ for CDR2. V is pared back by 0 bases and J by 3 bases, with 12 bases lying between the germline termini.

The receptor chain draws on TRBV13 and TRBJ2-7, with TRBD1 perhaps the D gene, on 6 matching bases. This clonotype was sampled from a man younger than 35 in good health and CMV-seropositive. Material for sequencing was PBMCs. The nucleotide sequence is given as TGTGCCAGCAGCTTAGGCCTAAACAGGGACTACGAGCAGTACTTC. Its protein reads: CASSLGLNRDYEQYF.